These 12 T cell receptor beta chains came from one sample sequenced in a study of cytomegalovirus exposure and HLA in healthy donors (dated 2017 in TCRdb). The method behind the library was the immunoSEQ multiplex PCR assay. Drawn from immuneACCESS, this table holds only the in-frame rearrangements with V and J called that TCRdb kept. Clones are partly lost; checked studies trace under half to an unresolved V gene and leave the rest unexplained. For this sample there are 200,000 to 250,000 clones; more than 75% appear just once. Jointly, the top ten make up more than 10% of the sample. The sequencing input was PBMCs. All receptors come from a man between 18 and 35 years old in good health and CMV-seropositive.

This chain uses TRBV4-1 with TRBJ2-1, with D perhaps matching TRBD1 (6 bases). V was clipped by 2 bases and J by 4 bases, with 21 bases between them. This CDR3 comprises 18 residues. Looked up from germline, CDR1 is MGHRA and CDR2 is YSYEKL. The CDR3, as DNA: TGCGCCAGCAGCCAATCCCTGGGGGCCTCCGAGGATTACAATGAGCAGTTCTTC. Its translation is CASSQSLGASEDYNEQFF.

This chain joins TRBV11-1 and TRBJ2-3; 12 positions match TRBD2. Losses at the gene ends were 2 bases for V and 5 bases for J; bases not matched to a gene: 5. Germline values: CDR1 SGHAT, CDR2 FQDESV (reference sequence). The CDR3 covers 16 residues. CDR3 protein: CASSLRLAGAGDTQYF. In DNA form, the CDR3 reads TGTGCCAGCAGCTTACGACTAGCGGGAGCGGGAGATACGCAGTATTTT. Full variable domain (rest looked up from reference TRBV11-1 and TRBJ2-3): EAEVAQSPRYKITEKSQAVAFWCDPISGHATLYWYRQILGQGPELLVQFQDESVVDDSQLPKDRFSAERLKGVDSTLKIQPAELGDSAMYLCASSLRLAGAGDTQYFGPGTRLTVL.

V gene TRBV30 combines with J gene TRBJ2-1; 12 nucleotides match TRBD2. V lost 7 bases, J lost 8 bases, and 18 bases stayed unmatched. This CDR3 region has 17 residues. Germline CDR1 GTSNPN, CDR2 SVGIG (reference sequence). The CDR3 DNA follows: TGTGCCTCCCTCTCCCTCAAAGGACTAGCGGGAATCTATGAGCAGTTCTTC. This sequence encodes CASLSLKGLAGIYEQFF.

V gene TRBV5-8 combines with J gene TRBJ2-7; TRBD1 agrees at 10 bases. This CDR3 comprises 17 residues. Germline CDR1 is SGHTS and CDR2 is YDEGEE. V trimming: 4 bases; J trimming: 10 bases; junction bases outside the gene matches: 20. The CDR3 reads CASSPEGRDGTGVPQYF. The CDR3 DNA sequence: TGTGCCAGCAGCCCGGAAGGGCGAGACGGGACAGGGGTACCACAGTACTTC.

This chain links TRBV30 with TRBJ2-2, with 13 bases that match TRBD2. Germline V gene lookup returns CDR1 GTSNPN and CDR2 SVGIG (reference sequence). V lost 8 bases to trimming and J lost 4 bases; unmatched junction nucleotides: 4. CDR3 length equals 14 residues. The CDR3 region has the DNA TGTGCCGGAACTAGCGGGAGGGGCACCGGGGAGCTGTTTTTT. This encodes CAGTSGRGTGELFF.

The rearrangement joins TRBV11-2 to TRBJ2-7; no clear D. Germline assignment: CDR1 SGHAT and CDR2 FQNNGV. V lost 0 bases to trimming and J lost 6 bases, with 9 bases between them. CDR3 length equals 13 residues. CDR3 residues: CASSLDLDPEQYF. As DNA, the CDR3 is TGTGCCAGCAGCTTAGATTTGGATCCCGAGCAGTACTTC.

The CDR3 DNA sequence: TGCGCCAGCAGCTTGATTGGCATGCAGGGGAACGAGCAGTACTTC. It codes for CASSLIGMQGNEQYF. This sequence joins TRBV5-1 and TRBJ2-7; possibly TRBD1 for D (6 bases). V was shortened by 1 base and J by 5 bases, with 16 bases between the two germline ends. The CDR3 has 15 residues. The V gene's germline CDR1 is SGHRS and CDR2 YFSETQ.

This clone was detected ten times or more. J is TRBJ2-1 and V is TRBV9; D uncertain. The CDR3 runs to 14 residues. The ends were cut back, 3 bases at V and 6 bases at J, with 13 bases in the middle. Germline CDR1 reads SGDLS; CDR2 reads YYNGEE. The CDR3 DNA reads as TGTGCCAGCAGCGCCACCTTCGGAAGCAATGAGCAGTTCTTC. Translation gives CASSATFGSNEQFF.

V usage is TRBV5-1 and J usage is TRBJ1-1; D is unresolved. Trimming removed 0 bases from V and 3 bases from J, with 9 bases in between. CDR1 SGHRS and CDR2 YFSETQ come from the germline V gene. The CDR3 length is 14 residues. CDR3 residues: CASSLVRADTEAFF. CDR3 nucleotide sequence: TGCGCCAGCAGCTTGGTTAGGGCGGACACTGAAGCTTTCTTT.

The chain links TRBV7-9 to TRBJ2-1; a weak D match, TRBD2 (5 bases). Germline V gives CDR1 SEHNR, CDR2 FQNEAQ (reference sequence). The length of the CDR3 is 11 residues. V was pared by 8 bases and J by 8 bases, with 10 bases between. The CDR3 bases are TGTGCCAGCGAGGCTAGCCATGAGCAGTTCTTC. Residues: CASEASHEQFF.

The rearrangement uses TRBV29-1 and TRBJ1-1; possibly TRBD1 for D (5 bases). CDR3 length equals 13 residues. The V and J ends lost 7 bases and 0 bases respectively, with 12 bases between them. Germline assignment: CDR1 SQVTM and CDR2 ANQGSEA. The chain's CDR3 is CSGQTVLNTEAFF. CDR3 nucleotides: TGCAGCGGTCAGACAGTCCTGAACACTGAAGCTTTCTTT.

The gene calls are TRBV6-6 and TRBJ2-7; 7 bases are a match to TRBD2. Germline CDR1 reads MNHNY; CDR2 reads SVGAGI (reference sequence). The trim removed 7 bases at V and 0 bases at J, leaving 9 bases unmatched. The CDR3 spans 15 residues. CDR3 residues: CASNVGGIFSYEQYF. In DNA form, the CDR3 reads TGTGCCAGCAACGTCGGGGGGATCTTCTCCTACGAGCAGTACTTC.